These 7 T cell receptor beta chains were sequenced from one sample in a study of PD-1 blockade in classical Hodgkin lymphoma. The assay was immunoSEQ multiplex PCR, and TCRdb's table has in-frame clones only and misses some. The table lists 90,000 to 100,000 clones, roughly 89% of them singletons. Each patient's relapse followed autologous stem cell transplantation, and brentuximab vedotin exposure varied. The sample here was peripheral blood mononuclear cells (PBMCs), taken at baseline. The receptors originated from a human donor with classical Hodgkin lymphoma.

The chain links TRBV5-1 to TRBJ2-3, with TRBD2 as a possible D gene (6 bases). Germline-derived CDR1 and CDR2 are SGHRS and YFSETQ. V was cut by 0 bases and J by 2 bases, with 10 bases left in between. CDR3 length: 15 residues. The CDR3 DNA reads TGCGCCAGCAGCTTGGGATGGACTACCACAGATACGCAGTATTTT. It encodes CASSLGWTTTDTQYF.

The chain carries TRBV6-1 and TRBJ1-2; 7 bases are shared with TRBD1. With V trimmed by 3 bases and J by 7 bases, 8 bases remained unmatched. This CDR3 is built from 14 residues. The V gene's germline CDR1 is MNHNS and CDR2 SASEGT. CDR3 region: CASSDWTGSFGYTF. CDR3 in DNA: TGTGCCAGCAGTGATTGGACAGGCTCTTTTGGCTACACCTTC.

The chain links TRBV6-1 to TRBJ1-1, with 8 bases aligning to TRBD1. Germline V gives CDR1 MNHNS, CDR2 SASEGT. The CDR3 extends over 13 amino acids. Trimming at V came to 6 bases and at J to 6 bases, leaving 6 bases not matched to a gene. The CDR3 sequence is CASSDPGQAEAFF. The CDR3 region has the DNA TGTGCCAGCAGCGACCCGGGACAGGCTGAAGCTTTCTTT.

The chain has TRBV18 and TRBJ1-2, with 12 bases that match TRBD1. CDR3 length: 20 amino acids. CDR1 is KGHSH, CDR2 LQKENI, per germline. V was clipped by 0 bases and J by 5 bases; unmatched bases: 16. The CDR3 spells CASSPPFLGTGGRIRYGYTF. The CDR3 coding sequence is TGTGCCAGCTCACCACCGTTTTTAGGGACAGGGGGCCGGATAAGATATGGCTACACCTTC.

This clone was seen a single time. V gene TRBV19 combines with J gene TRBJ1-5, with TRBD1 matching over 7 bases. The CDR3 is 15 residues long. The V and J ends lost 5 bases and 5 bases, in that order; junction bases with no gene match: 9. Germline CDR1 reads LNHDA; CDR2 reads SQIVND (reference sequence). CDR3: CASSYLSRGDQPQHF. In nucleotides, the CDR3 is TGTGCCAGTAGTTACTTGAGCAGGGGGGATCAGCCCCAGCATTTT.

V is TRBV28 and J is TRBJ2-2; unclear D gene. Germline CDR1 reads MDHEN; CDR2 reads SYDVKM. V was shortened by 3 bases and J by 0 bases, with 8 bases between the two germline ends. The CDR3 contains 15 residues. The CDR3 protein is CASSFVLSNTGELFF. CDR3 DNA: TGTGCCAGCAGTTTTGTCCTCTCGAACACCGGGGAGCTGTTTTTT.

The chain combines TRBV5-1 with TRBJ2-7; 8 bases are shared with TRBD2. The V and J ends lost 1 base and 2 bases, in that order; junction bases with no gene match: 5. There are 15 residues in the CDR3. CDR1 and CDR2 from the germline V gene are SGHRS and YFSETQ. The CDR3 loop is CASSLNPGGPYEQYF. CDR3 nucleotide sequence: TGCGCCAGCAGCTTGAATCCGGGGGGGCCCTACGAGCAGTACTTC.